What follows are 13 T cell receptor beta chains derived from one specimen sequenced in a study of cytomegalovirus exposure and HLA in healthy donors. PCR was performed using 60 Vbeta and 13 Jbeta primers. Measured with immunoSEQ multiplex PCR; TCRdb has only the in-frame clones, and not every one. Of about 120,000 clones in the sample, over 70% are singletons; the top ten hold roughly 3%. The sample comprised PBMCs. These receptors all stem from a woman aged 45-59 years in good health and CMV-seronegative.

CDR3: CASPGQGARGYTF. CDR3 coding DNA: TGTGCCAGTCCGGGACAGGGGGCGCGGGGCTACACCTTC. The rearrangement uses TRBV30 and TRBJ1-2, with TRBD1 identical over 12 bases. The germline V gene encodes CDR1 GTSNPN and CDR2 SVGIG (reference sequence). The CDR3 is made up of 13 amino acids. V was clipped by 8 bases and J by 8 bases; unmatched bases: 9. The full variable domain, in which reference TRBV30 and TRBJ1-2 provide the parts outside the CDR3, is SQTIHQWPATLVQPVGSPLSLECTVEGTSNPNLYWYRQAAGRGLQLLFYSVGIGQISSEVPQNLSASRPQDRQFILSSKKLLLSDSGFYLCASPGQGARGYTFGSGTRLTVV.

The V gene is TRBV21-1, the J gene TRBJ2-7; no check of the table's D call, TRBD2, against the DNA was made. TRBV21-1 counts as a pseudogene. The CDR3 has 15 amino acids. CDR3 sequence reads: CASSKALREGYEQYF. In DNA form, the CDR3 reads TGTGCCAGCAGCAAAGCGCTACGGGAGGGATACGAGCAGTACTTC.

This sequence joins TRBV5-8 and TRBJ1-2; TRBD1 is a possible D gene (5 bases). Trimming left V 4 bases short and J 8 bases short, with 21 bases between. Germline CDR1 SGHTS, CDR2 YDEGEE. The CDR3 has 15 amino acids. The CDR3 nucleotides read TGTGCCAGCAGCCAGGCTCGGGGGGTTCACGTAGGCTACACCTTC. Translation: CASSQARGVHVGYTF.

As to this clone: This same CDR3 is encoded by further DNA sequences in the sample. DNA of the CDR3: TGTGCCAGCACAATCGAACCTAGCGGGAATGGGAATGAGCAGTTCTTC. Amino acid sequence: CASTIEPSGNGNEQFF. This chain links TRBV2 with TRBJ2-1, with 9 bases fitting TRBD2. CDR1 and CDR2 (germline): SNHLY, FYNNEI. V shed 7 bases and J 7 bases; nucleotides not matched to a gene: 14. CDR3 length equals 16 residues.

The CDR3 nucleotides read TGTGCCAGCAGCTTAGACGCAGCGGGAGGGAATAATGAGCAGTTCTTC. Its protein is CASSLDAAGGNNEQFF. The J gene is TRBJ2-1, the V gene TRBV7-9; 10 positions match TRBD2. This CDR3 contains 16 residues. The germline V gene encodes CDR1 SEHNR and CDR2 FQNEAQ (reference sequence). Trimming at V came to 1 base and at J to 7 bases, leaving 7 bases not matched to a gene.

V usage is TRBV19 and J usage is TRBJ1-1; 7 bases map to TRBD1. V lost 5 bases, J lost 4 bases, and 4 bases stayed unmatched. The CDR3 spans 13 residues. In germline, CDR1 is LNHDA, CDR2 SQIVND (reference sequence). CDR3 DNA: TGTGCCAGTAGTCTACAGGGGTCCACTGAAGCTTTCTTT. This sequence encodes CASSLQGSTEAFF.

In its sample, this clone was seen a few times. The chain links TRBV6-5 to TRBJ1-2, with D perhaps TRBD1 (5 bases). Trimming left V 2 bases short and J 5 bases short, with 15 bases between. Germline CDR1 reads MNHEY; CDR2 reads SVGAGI. CDR3 length: 15 amino acids. The CDR3, as DNA: TGTGCCAGCAGTTACCGGGCGGATAGGGGTTATGGCTACACCTTC. Protein sequence: CASSYRADRGYGYTF.

This clone was seen a few times. The V call is TRBV6-6, the J call TRBJ1-4, with 9 bases lining up with TRBD1. The ends lost 5 bases at V and 5 bases at J; junction bases unmatched: 0. Germline CDR1 MNHNY, CDR2 SVGAGI (reference sequence). The CDR3 is 13 residues long. CDR3 sequence: CASSDRGNEKLFF. CDR3 in DNA: TGTGCCAGCAGTGACAGGGGGAATGAAAAACTGTTTTTT.

The chain joins TRBV19 to TRBJ2-7, with TRBD2 matching over 11 bases. This CDR3 contains 17 residues. Germline lookup yields CDR1 LNHDA and CDR2 SQIVND (reference sequence). J was trimmed by 2 bases and V by 9 bases; bases with no gene match: 15. CDR3 in amino acids: CASSKHASGRNPYEQYF. CDR3 DNA: TGTGCCAGCAGCAAGCACGCTAGCGGGAGGAACCCCTACGAGCAGTACTTC. Using reference TRBV19 and TRBJ2-7 for the parts outside the CDR3, the full variable domain is DGGITQSPKYLFRKEGQNVTLSCEQNLNHDAMYWYRQDPGQGLRLIYYSQIVNDFQKGDIAEGYSVSREKKESFPLTVTSAQKNPTAFYLCASSKHASGRNPYEQYFGPGTRLTVT.

This clone appeared a single time. Sequence at one end of the junction differs from germline and may be a read error. The gene calls are TRBV11-3 and TRBJ1-1, with a possible D match to TRBD1 (5 bases). CDR1 is SGHNT and CDR2 is YENEEA in the germline V gene. CDR3 length: 14 amino acids. The CDR3 here is CASSLGFAGILPSF. The CDR3 DNA reads as TGTGCCAGCAGCTTAGGTTTTGCAGGGATCCTCCCTTCATTT. The full variable domain, in which reference TRBV11-3 and TRBJ1-1 provide the parts outside the CDR3, is EAGVVQSPRYKIIEKKQPVAFWCNPISGHNTLYWYLQNLGQGPELLIRYENEEAVDDSQLPKDRFSAERLKGVDSTLKIQPAELGDSAVYLCASSLGFAGILPSFGQGTRLTVV.

The chain recombines TRBV7-8 with TRBJ2-1; D is possibly TRBD2 (5 bases). In germline, CDR1 is SGHVS, CDR2 FQNEAQ. CDR3 length: 13 amino acids. Trimming took 5 bases from V and 2 from J, leaving 7 bases between them. The DNA of the CDR3 is TGTGCCAGCAGCCCCGGGACCTACAATGAGCAGTTCTTC. Translation gives CASSPGTYNEQFF. Combining the CDR3 with reference TRBV7-8 and TRBJ2-1 gives the whole variable domain GAGVSQSPRYKVAKRGQDVALRCDPISGHVSLFWYQQALGQGPEFLTYFQNEAQLDKSGLPSDRFFAERPEGSVSTLKIQRTQQEDSAVYLCASSPGTYNEQFFGPGTRLTVL.

This clone was seen more than once but under ten times. The chain carries TRBV7-2 and TRBJ2-7; 11 bases match TRBD2. The V and J ends lost 5 bases and 5 bases, in that order; junction bases with no gene match: 8. Germline CDR1 SGHTA, CDR2 FQGNSA. CDR3 size: 15 residues. CDR3: CASSSTSGSHDEQYF. The CDR3 DNA reads TGTGCCAGCAGCAGTACTAGCGGGAGTCACGACGAGCAGTACTTC.

The CDR3 sequence is CAWSRTQAGGGRRSADTQYF. The CDR3 DNA is TGTGCCTGGAGTAGAACCCAAGCCGGGGGCGGGAGAAGATCGGCAGATACGCAGTATTTT. The chain joins TRBV30 to TRBJ2-3; possible D gene TRBD2, 7 bases. V was cut by 2 bases and J by 4 bases, with 31 bases left in between. CDR1 GTSNPN and CDR2 SVGIG come from the germline V gene (reference sequence). This CDR3 contains 20 residues.